A selection of T cell receptor beta chains follows, all from one sample in a study of CD8+ T cells in alopecia areata. The method was immunoSEQ multiplex PCR; TCRdb's version includes in-frame clones alone and lacks a portion of them. Of about 220,000 clones in the sample, under 75% were seen once. The specimen was CD4+ T cells sorted from blood, collected at week 4, from a patient treated with tofacitinib. The receptors stem from a human donor with alopecia areata. The CDR3 runs from the conserved cysteine through the conserved F or W. The D gene is left open where the match is weak. Only part of the rows carry a size: once, few, many, or a class if the clone is expanded.

NA TRBJ1-6 NA TRBV7-2 CASSSLPQGLSNSPLHF TGTGCCAGCAGCTCACTGCCACAGGGTCTCAGCAATTCACCCCTCCACTTT
TRBD1 TRBJ2-7 few TRBV29-1 CSVATGTGSYEQYF TGCAGCGTTGCAACCGGGACAGGGTCCTACGAGCAGTACTTC
TRBD1 TRBJ1-4 few TRBV29-1 CSVEGTGEEEKLFF TGCAGCGTTGAAGGGACAGGGGAGGAGGAAAAACTGTTTTTT
NA TRBJ1-5 NA TRBV5-6 CASSLGQFSNQPQHF TGTGCCAGCAGCCTTGGACAGTTTAGCAATCAGCCCCAGCATTTT
NA TRBJ2-7 NA TRBV9 CASSVAGTPYYEQYF TGTGCCAGCAGCGTAGCAGGGACACCATACTACGAGCAGTACTTC
NA TRBJ2-7 once TRBV30 CAWSRVEGYEQYF TGTGCCTGGAGTCGAGTGGAGGGCTACGAGCAGTACTTC
NA TRBJ2-5 NA TRBV10-3 CAISGGETQYF TGTGCCATCAGTGGCGGGGAGACCCAGTACTTC
NA TRBJ2-1 NA TRBV7-2 CASSPQGPYNEQFF TGTGCCAGCAGCCCTCAGGGACCCTACAATGAGCAGTTCTTC
NA TRBJ1-5 once TRBV7-9 CASSLGTHQPQHF TGTGCCAGCAGCTTAGGGACACATCAGCCCCAGCATTTT
TRBD1 TRBJ2-1 NA TRBV10-3 CAITPTGQGIDEQFF TGTGCCATCACCCCCACGGGACAGGGAATCGATGAGCAGTTCTTC
NA TRBJ2-3 NA TRBV4-1 CASSQLLATDTQYF TGCGCCAGCAGCCAACTACTAGCTACAGATACGCAGTATTTT
TRBD1 TRBJ2-5 once TRBV19 CASTPTGQETQYF TGTGCCAGTACACCGACAGGGCAAGAGACCCAGTACTTC
TRBD2 TRBJ2-5 NA TRBV6-1 CASSEAKLAETQYF TGTGCCAGCAGTGAAGCTAAACTAGCGGAGACCCAGTACTTC
NA TRBJ1-1 few TRBV29-1 CSAATVVAEAFF TGCAGCGCCGCGACAGTGGTCGCTGAAGCTTTCTTT
NA TRBJ2-1 few TRBV29-1 CSVEEGYNEQFF TGCAGCGTTGAAGAGGGTTACAATGAGCAGTTCTTC
NA TRBJ2-7 NA TRBV5-1 CASSPVMGQAYEQYF TGCGCCAGCAGCCCAGTCATGGGACAAGCCTACGAGCAGTACTTC
TRBD1 TRBJ2-7 few TRBV27 CASSNRDRGSYEQYF TGTGCCAGCAGTAACCGGGACAGGGGATCCTACGAGCAGTACTTC
TRBD2 TRBJ2-1 NA TRBV4-3 CASSQVGGYEQFF TGCGCCAGCAGCCAAGTGGGAGGGTATGAGCAGTTCTTC
NA TRBJ2-7 NA TRBV5-1 CASSLADISYEQYF TGCGCCAGCAGCTTGGCCGACATCTCCTACGAGCAGTACTTC
NA TRBJ1-5 NA TRBV6-1 CASSAGVDRNQPQHF TGTGCCAGCAGTGCTGGGGTGGATCGCAATCAGCCCCAGCATTTT
TRBD1 TRBJ1-5 NA TRBV7-9 CASSLEGQGGQPQHF TGTGCCAGCAGCTTGGAGGGACAGGGGGGGCAGCCCCAGCATTTT
TRBD1 TRBJ2-7 few TRBV7-2 CASSLVSGQVYEQYF TGTGCCAGCAGCTTGGTGTCAGGACAGGTCTACGAGCAGTACTTC
TRBD2 TRBJ2-3 NA TRBV10-3 CAISLDLSGTSTDTQYF TGTGCCATCAGTCTGGACCTTAGCGGGACTAGCACAGATACGCAGTATTTT
NA TRBJ1-4 NA TRBV6-5 CASSYFSVWSEKLFF TGTGCCAGCAGTTACTTCAGCGTGTGGAGTGAAAAACTGTTTTTT
TRBD1 TRBJ1-5 NA TRBV27 CASSFSFSTGRFQPQHF TGTGCCAGCAGTTTTTCCTTCTCGACAGGGCGGTTTCAGCCCCAGCATTTT
NA TRBJ2-7 NA TRBV27 CASKSRRHEQYF TGTGCCAGCAAATCCAGGCGGCACGAGCAGTACTTC
NA TRBJ2-2 NA TRBV29-1 CSVVIGPGTGELFF TGCAGCGTTGTTATCGGGCCGGGCACCGGGGAGCTGTTTTTT
NA TRBJ2-1 NA TRBV5-1 CASSLETRRDKKFF TGCGCCAGCAGCTTGGAAACTAGGAGGGACAAGAAGTTCTTC
TRBD1 TRBJ1-6 NA TRBV9 CASSTGQAYNSPLHF TGTGCCAGCAGCACCGGACAGGCTTATAATTCACCCCTCCACTTT
TRBD1 TRBJ2-5 NA TRBV7-9 CASSLRTGSQETQYF TGTGCCAGCAGCTTGCGGACAGGGAGTCAAGAGACCCAGTACTTC
TRBD1 TRBJ1-5 once TRBV5-6 CASSLDRVEPQHF TGTGCCAGCAGCCTAGACAGGGTAGAGCCCCAGCATTTT
NA TRBJ2-1 many TRBV14 CASSPGWASSYNEQFF TGTGCCAGCAGCCCCGGTTGGGCAAGCTCCTACAATGAGCAGTTCTTC
NA TRBJ2-2 few TRBV27 CASSPSTGNTGELFF TGTGCCAGCAGTCCCTCGACAGGGAACACCGGGGAGCTGTTTTTT